This T cell receptor (beta chain) emerged from a study of blood T cell repertoires in COVID-19 (dated by TCRdb to about 2020). Regarding the study in general: Collaborator samples came from the United States, Italy and Spain and covered acute and convalescent phases of COVID-19. Nearly every sample came with metadata listing a de-identified subject ID, COVID-19 status, age in years and sex. The repertoires were released in a freely available public database intended as a resource for research on the immune response to SARS-CoV-2. The prospective study material was composed of cDNA or gDNA derived from T cells, B-cell-depleted T cells, or PBMCs. Where HLA class I and class II types were available, the types were taken from metadata supplied by the sample provider, not from assay-based typing. Samples came from the ongoing ImmuneRACE study (first 160 participants) plus 1,254 subjects from 6 global collaborators. The dataset comprised deeply sampled blood TCRbeta repertoires from subjects exposed to, actively infected with, or recovered from COVID-19. Points the paper makes about the study in general: How much clinical and demographic metadata was included differed by source and by participant, and the metadata was provided uncurated.

Comment on this clone: Its specific antigen is unknown. Per-base qualities were not stored, and no clone one base away is much larger.

At one collaborating source in Seattle, patients were enrolled during active infection and were followed longitudinally through the course of disease. The collaborating institutions used their own protocols to collect whole blood in K2EDTA tubes. For TCRbeta analysis, collaborators shipped samples as frozen whole blood, isolated PBMCs, or DNA extracted from either of those sample types. TCRbeta CDR3 regions were amplified from genomic DNA using the immunoSEQ Assay, a bias-controlled multiplex PCR. The study's processing was this. The number of nucleated cells in each sample was estimated by amplification of reference gene primers within the assay. Sequence reads were collapsed and filtered to measure the absolute abundance of every unique TCRbeta CDR3 rearrangement. For each sample, productive Simpson clonality was calculated as the square root of Simpson's diversity index over productive rearrangements. TCRdb carries this immuneACCESS record with in-frame sequences only. Its versions omit some clonotypes, under half of them owing to an unresolved V gene in the studies checked, with the rest unexplained. The D gene and trimming were derived from the DNA, and the V and J assignments and clone size from that table. Present in this sample are about 59,000 clones, roughly four fifths of which were seen just once. About 30% of the sample comes from the top ten.

The CDR3 starts with the cysteine, ends with the phenylalanine, and has 15 residues. The kept DNA is CDR3 alone, 45 bases in frame from the first base. Trimming takes 1 base from V and 0 bases from J, and the germline ends sit 10 bases apart. CDR1 SGHRS and CDR2 YFSETQ are derived from the germline V gene. This receptor was obtained from a man aged 55-75 years with COVID-19, enrolled during active disease. Here the chain combines TRBV5-1 and TRBJ1-2; the D gene identity is not certain. Sequencing was performed on peripheral blood. The DNA is as follows: TGCGCCAGCAGCTTGCAAGATGGAGCTAACTATGGCTACACCTTC. Its translation is CASSLQDGANYGYTF.